The clone carrying this TCR beta chain has at least ten counts. What it recognizes is unknown. The source of the sample is a study of T cells after yellow fever vaccination. This CDR3 comprises 15 residues. Trimming pared 2 bases from V and 5 bases from J, leaving 16 bases between. Germline V gives CDR1 SGHRS, CDR2 YFSETQ. Findings of the study overall: There was a small share of clonotypes that showed up in both the CD4 and CD8 compartments. Abundant bulk-population clonotypes could contaminate the FACS-sorted repertoires.

TCRdb fed the 5' RACE reads into MiXCR, producing one record per CDR3 protein. The sample carries about 140,000 distinct CDR3 sequences, approximately 7.7% recorded once. Sequencing was performed on CD4+ T cells sorted from PBMCs, taken 5 days after the yellow fever booster vaccination. The V gene is TRBV5-1, the J gene TRBJ2-5; the D call may be TRBD1 or TRBD2 (5 bases each). This TCR was recovered from a man under 40 who received the YFV17D yellow fever vaccine. In DNA, the CDR3 is TGCGCCAGCAGCTTTAGCATGTCTGGGACCGAGACCCAGTACTTC. Protein sequence: CASSFSMSGTETQYF.